Each of the 25 T cell receptor beta chains below was sequenced from the same sample in a study of CD8+ T cells in alopecia areata. As to treatment: oral pan-JAK inhibitor, 5-10 mg twice daily. cDNA reverse transcribed from extracted RNA served as the sequencing template. Profiled with immunoSEQ multiplex PCR; TCRdb holds only in-frame clones, not every one. The data contain about 200,000 clones, nearly 60% of them singletons. The starting material was CD4+ T cells sorted from blood, obtained at week 24, from a patient treated with tofacitinib. The origin of the receptors is a human donor with alopecia areata.

The chain employs TRBV5-1 and TRBJ1-1; D unresolved. There are 12 residues in the CDR3. Trimming took off 5 bases at V and 1 base at J, with 6 bases between the two ends. Germline V gene sequence: CDR1 SGHRS, CDR2 YFSETQ. The CDR3 is CASSWGNTEAFF. The CDR3 coding sequence is TGCGCCAGCAGTTGGGGGAACACTGAAGCTTTCTTT.

This chain links TRBV7-2 with TRBJ2-7, with D hard to call. This CDR3 spans 13 amino acids. Germline CDR1 and CDR2: SGHTA and FQGNSA. Trimming pared 4 bases from V and 0 bases from J, leaving 7 bases between. The CDR3 DNA sequence: TGTGCCAGCAGCTCCTCCAGCTCCTACGAGCAGTACTTC. It is translated as CASSSSSSYEQYF.

This clone was observed a few times. The genes are TRBV11-1 and TRBJ2-1; D ambiguous. From germline, CDR1 is SGHAT and CDR2 FQDESV (reference sequence). This CDR3 is 14 amino acids long. V was shortened by 5 bases and J by 6 bases, with 14 bases between the two germline ends. The CDR3 region is CASSALGPRNEQFF. In DNA form, the CDR3 reads TGTGCCAGCAGCGCGCTAGGCCCTCGCAATGAGCAGTTCTTC.

This clone was seen a handful of times. The gene calls are TRBV18 and TRBJ1-1; no reliable D call. The CDR3 covers 15 residues. From germline, CDR1 is KGHSH and CDR2 LQKENI. The V end was cut by 3 bases, the J end by 5 bases, with 16 bases between. As DNA, the CDR3 is TGTGCCAGCTCACCTACTTCACTAGGGAGGACTGAAGCTTTCTTT. This translates into CASSPTSLGRTEAFF.

This rearrangement joins TRBV4-2 to TRBJ2-6, with D unclear. Trimming took off 0 bases at V and 1 base at J, with 4 bases between the two ends. Germline CDR1 is LGHNA and CDR2 is YNFKEQ. The CDR3 is made up of 15 amino acids. The CDR3 loop is CASSQEVSGANVLTF. CDR3 DNA sequence: TGTGCCAGCAGCCAAGAGGTATCTGGGGCCAACGTCCTGACTTTC.

This clone was seen a handful of times. The chain combines TRBV15 with TRBJ1-4, with D perhaps TRBD1 (5 bases). CDR1 and CDR2 (germline): LNHNV, YYDKDF (reference sequence). The V gene lost 4 bases and the J gene lost 8 bases, with 20 bases spanning the gap. CDR3 size: 16 residues. In DNA form, the CDR3 reads TGTGCCACCAGCACTAGACGGGGCGAAGCTGGCGAAAAACTGTTTTTT. Amino acids: CATSTRRGEAGEKLFF.

The chain links TRBV9 to TRBJ2-5; 10 bases map to TRBD1. CDR3 length equals 15 residues. Germline V gene data show CDR1 as SGDLS and CDR2 as YYNGEE. V gave up 3 bases and J gave up 4 bases; unmatched junction bases: 6. The CDR3 region is CASSDEDRGRETQYF. The CDR3 nucleotides read TGTGCCAGCAGCGACGAAGACAGGGGGCGAGAGACCCAGTACTTC.

This clone has a count of ten or more. The chain couples TRBV5-4 to TRBJ2-3; no clear D gene. Germline CDR1 and CDR2: SGHNT and YYREEE (reference sequence). The CDR3 runs to 15 residues. V lost 4 bases and J lost 1, with 13 bases in between. CDR3 sequence (DNA): TGTGCCAGCAGCCCCCGGAGAGAGGGCACAGATACGCAGTATTTT. Amino acids: CASSPRREGTDTQYF.

A few counts support this clone. J is TRBJ1-2 and V is TRBV5-6; D unclear. This CDR3 has 13 amino acids. Trimming pared 1 base from V and 4 bases from J, leaving 8 bases between. Germline V gene sequence: CDR1 SGHDT, CDR2 YYEEEE. The CDR3 DNA reads as TGTGCCAGCAGCTTGCAATCAACCTATGGCTACACCTTC. This gives the protein CASSLQSTYGYTF.

This clone turned up a few times. The J gene is TRBJ1-2, the V gene TRBV5-1; D gene unclear. In germline, CDR1 is SGHRS, CDR2 YFSETQ. The CDR3 length is 15 residues. V lost 5 bases and J lost 3, with 17 bases in between. Here the CDR3 DNA reads TGCGCCAGCAGAACGATGGAGGATGAGTACTATGGCTACACCTTC. Residues: CASRTMEDEYYGYTF. Supplemented by reference TRBV5-1 and TRBJ1-2, the full variable domain reads KAGVTQTPRYLIKTRGQQVTLSCSPISGHRSVSWYQQTPGQGLQFLFEYFSETQRNKGNFPGRFSGRQFSNSRSEMNVSTLELGDSALYLCASRTMEDEYYGYTFGSGTRLTVV.

The rearrangement uses TRBV7-9 and TRBJ2-2; no reliable D call. V dropped 3 bases and J dropped 1 base, with 15 bases sitting between them. Germline V gene data show CDR1 as SEHNR and CDR2 as FQNEAQ (reference sequence). The CDR3 consists of 17 residues. DNA for the CDR3: TGTGCCAGCAGCTTTAATAGGTGGGCGGTGAACACCGGGGAGCTGTTTTTT. Its translation is CASSFNRWAVNTGELFF.

This clone was seen a handful of times. The chain recombines TRBV2 with TRBJ2-3, with 7 bases aligning to TRBD2. The V gene's germline CDR1 is SNHLY and CDR2 FYNNEI. The J segment lost 2 bases and the V segment lost 4 bases, leaving 6 bases of the junction unmatched. The CDR3 runs 15 residues. The CDR3 DNA follows: TGTGCCAGCAGTGCTTTGAGCGGGAACACAGATACGCAGTATTTT. This translates into CASSALSGNTDTQYF.

This clone has just a few counts. V is TRBV4-1 and J is TRBJ1-4; possible D gene TRBD1, 5 bases. CDR3 length equals 17 residues. Germline CDR1 reads MGHRA; CDR2 reads YSYEKL. The ends were cut back, 10 bases at V and 0 bases at J, with 21 bases in the middle. The CDR3 region has the DNA TGCGCCACCACACTTTGGTTTCAGGGTGCAACTAATGAAAAACTGTTTTTT. Its protein product is CATTLWFQGATNEKLFF.

The chain is built from TRBV30 and TRBJ2-1; D is perhaps TRBD1 (6 bases). Trimming removed 0 bases at V and 0 bases at J, with 9 bases between. This CDR3 is 15 amino acids long. Germline loops: CDR1 GTSNPN, CDR2 SVGIG (reference sequence). The CDR3: CAWSVGGSSYNEQFF. CDR3 nucleotides: TGTGCCTGGAGTGTAGGGGGAAGCTCCTACAATGAGCAGTTCTTC.

This clone has just a few counts. The rearrangement links TRBV5-1 to TRBJ2-7; 10 nucleotides align to TRBD1. This CDR3 region has 14 residues. Germline loops: CDR1 SGHRS, CDR2 YFSETQ. The trim removed 2 bases at V and 3 bases at J, leaving 2 bases unmatched. Written as DNA, the CDR3 is TGCGCCAGCAGCTTTGACAGGGGGCTCTACGAGCAGTACTTC. This sequence encodes CASSFDRGLYEQYF.

A single count supports this clone. The chain joins TRBV29-1 to TRBJ2-6, with 8 nucleotides matching TRBD2. The junction had 1 base not matched to a gene; V was cut back by 3 bases and J by 0 bases. The CDR3 is 15 amino acids. Germline V gene data show CDR1 as SQVTM and CDR2 as ANQGSEA. The CDR3 spells CSVDGGGSGANVLTF. CDR3 in DNA: TGCAGCGTTGACGGGGGGGGCTCTGGGGCCAACGTCCTGACTTTC.

The CDR3: CASSLTGGNSPLHF. The CDR3 coding sequence is TGTGCCAGCAGTTTGACAGGGGGGAATTCACCCCTCCACTTT. The chain carries TRBV25-1 and TRBJ1-6; TRBD1 matches at 9 bases. With V trimmed by 5 bases and J by 7 bases, 3 bases remained unmatched. This CDR3 contains 14 residues. CDR1 is MGHDK and CDR2 is SYGVNS in the germline V gene. The whole variable domain, remainder taken from reference TRBV25-1 and TRBJ1-6, is EADIYQTPRYLVIGTGKKITLECSQTMGHDKMYWYQQDPGMELHLIHYSYGVNSTEKGDLSSESTVSRIRTEHFPLTLESARPSHTSQYLCASSLTGGNSPLHFGNGTRLTVT.

V and J are TRBV30 and TRBJ2-5, with TRBD2 matching 10 bases. CDR3 length: 12 amino acids. Trimming at V came to 4 bases and at J to 7 bases, leaving 3 bases not matched to a gene. Germline CDR1 reads GTSNPN; CDR2 reads SVGIG (reference sequence). CDR3: CAWKLAGRTQYF. The CDR3 DNA sequence: TGTGCCTGGAAACTAGCGGGAAGGACCCAGTACTTC.

The chain joins TRBV6-1 to TRBJ2-1; weak D call: TRBD2 (5 bases). The CDR3 contains 11 residues. V was pared by 5 bases and J by 15 bases, with 14 bases between. Germline CDR1 MNHNS, CDR2 SASEGT. The CDR3 nucleotides read TGTGCCAGCAGTTACAGCGGTACAAGGTTCTTC. As protein: CASSYSGTRFF.

This clone appeared a single time. The chain joins TRBV27 to TRBJ2-5, with D tentatively TRBD1 or TRBD2 (6 bases each). Germline V gene sequence: CDR1 MNHEY, CDR2 SMNVEV (reference sequence). The V gene lost 2 bases and the J gene lost 3 bases, with 7 bases spanning the gap. The CDR3 has 13 amino acids. The CDR3 nucleotides are TGTGCCAGCAGTTTAAGGGGGGAAGAGACCCAGTACTTC. Its protein is CASSLRGEETQYF.

This clone was seen more than once but under ten times. The CDR3 coding sequence is TGTGCCAGCAGTTTAAGGGGGAACACTGAAGCTTTCTTT. It encodes CASSLRGNTEAFF. The J gene is TRBJ1-1, the V gene TRBV27, with D perhaps matching TRBD1 (5 bases). Deletions cut 2 bases from V and 1 base from J, with 5 bases between. The V gene's germline CDR1 is MNHEY and CDR2 SMNVEV (reference sequence). The CDR3 contains 13 residues.

The chain employs TRBV29-1 and TRBJ1-2; the match to TRBD1 covers 10 bases. Germline trimming cut 6 bases from V and 5 bases from J; bases unmatched to any gene: 3. Germline CDR1 is SQVTM and CDR2 is ANQGSEA. The CDR3 runs to 12 residues. The CDR3 sequence is CSVGDRGYGYTF. CDR3 sequence (DNA): TGCAGCGTCGGGGACAGGGGATATGGCTACACCTTC. Full variable domain (rest looked up from reference TRBV29-1 and TRBJ1-2): SAVISQKPSRDICQRGTSLTIQCQVDSQVTMMFWYRQQPGQSLTLIATANQGSEATYESGFVIDKFPISRPNLTFSTLTVSNMSPEDSSIYLCSVGDRGYGYTFGSGTRLTVV.

V is TRBV7-4 and J is TRBJ1-2; D gene uncertain. The germline gives CDR1 SGHVT, CDR2 SQSDAQ. Between the trimmed V and J ends, which lost 1 base and 5 bases, there was a span of 11 bases. This CDR3 has 14 amino acids. This CDR3 is CASSLVSCRYGYTF. The CDR3, as DNA: TGTGCCAGCAGCTTAGTTTCGTGCAGGTATGGCTACACCTTC. Based on the CDR3 plus reference TRBV7-4 and TRBJ1-2, the full variable domain is GAGVSQSPRYKVAKRGRDVALRCDSISGHVTLYWYRQTLGQGSEVLTYSQSDAQRDKSGRPSGRFSAERPERSVSTLKIQRTEQGDSAVYLCASSLVSCRYGYTFGSGTRLTVV.

This clone came up once. V is TRBV28 and J is TRBJ2-5; weak D call: TRBD1 (5 bases). Germline CDR1 and CDR2: MDHEN and SYDVKM. This CDR3 contains 12 residues. Trimming removed 7 bases at V and 2 bases at J, with 8 bases between. The CDR3 DNA sequence: TGTGCCAGCATAGGGGTGCAAGAGACCCAGTACTTC. Its protein is CASIGVQETQYF.

The CDR3, as DNA: TGCGCCAGCAGCCCGGGACAGGGCAACACCGGGGAGCTGTTTTTT. Its protein product is CASSPGQGNTGELFF. The chain carries TRBV5-1 and TRBJ2-2; 9 bases fit TRBD1. CDR1 and CDR2 (germline): SGHRS, YFSETQ. CDR3 length: 15 residues. V shed 4 bases, J shed 2 bases, and the junction held 3 bases outside the gene matches.